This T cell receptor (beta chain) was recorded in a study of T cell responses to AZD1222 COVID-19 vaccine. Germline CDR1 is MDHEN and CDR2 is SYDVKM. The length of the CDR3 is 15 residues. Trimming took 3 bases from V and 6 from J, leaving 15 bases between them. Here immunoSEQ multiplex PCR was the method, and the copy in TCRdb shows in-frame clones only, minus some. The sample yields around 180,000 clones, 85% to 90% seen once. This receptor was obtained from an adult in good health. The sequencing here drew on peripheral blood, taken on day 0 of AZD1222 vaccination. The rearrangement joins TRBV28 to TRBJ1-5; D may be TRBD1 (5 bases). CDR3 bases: TGTGCCAGCAGTTTTCCAGGGTCCTCTCTTCAGCCCCAGCATTTT. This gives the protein CASSFPGSSLQPQHF.